The T cell receptor beta chain described here comes from a study of monozygotic twins with inflammatory bowel disease. Reprocessing the 5' RACE reads, TCRdb reports a single entry for every CDR3 protein and omits DNA. The sample table sets out 400,000 or so distinct CDR3 sequences. Per germline, CDR1 LNHDA and CDR2 SQIVND (reference sequence). The length of the CDR3 is 12 residues. The J gene is TRBJ2-1, the V gene TRBV19. This clonotype was obtained from a human donor with ulcerative colitis or Crohn's disease, or a healthy co-twin of an affected twin (not recorded which). The sequenced material came from blood. The CDR3 region is CASRILGFEQFF. The entire variable domain, with the rest obtained from reference TRBV19 and TRBJ2-1, is as follows: DGGITQSPKYLFRKEGQNVTLSCEQNLNHDAMYWYRQDPGQGLRLIYYSQIVNDFQKGDIAEGYSVSREKKESFPLTVTSAQKNPTAFYLCASRILGFEQFFGPGTRLTVL.